This entry is about one T cell receptor (beta chain). Repertoires were generated with immunoSEQ multiplex PCR, while TCRdb's copy carries only in-frame clones and drops some. The table has about 160,000 clones, roughly 85% seen once. The sample is drawn from a study of blood T cell repertoires in COVID-19. About the research overall: The analysed material was cDNA or gDNA that came from T cells, B-cell-depleted T cells, or PBMCs.

This CDR3 spans 16 amino acids. J gave up 1 base and V 5 bases, and 7 bases lay outside the gene matches. In germline, CDR1 is LNHNV, CDR2 YYDKDF (reference sequence). The J gene is TRBJ2-3, the V gene TRBV15, with 9 bases lining up with TRBD2. Sequenced: peripheral blood. The origin of this receptor is a man aged 40-55 years with acute or convalescent COVID-19. CDR3 residues: CATSPPRLAGTDTQYF. CDR3 DNA sequence: TGTGCCACCAGCCCCCCTCGACTAGCGGGCACAGATACGCAGTATTTT.